The sequence of this T cell receptor beta chain was determined in a study of blood T cell repertoires in COVID-19. Study as a whole: PBMCs, B-cell-depleted T cells, or T cells were the source of the cDNA or gDNA that made up the material.

In the original processing: Amplified reference gene primers provided the basis for estimating nucleated cell counts. Some clones are missing from TCRdb's copy, which holds only in-frame ones; the method was immunoSEQ multiplex PCR. D and trimming come from the DNA, and the V and J calls and clone size come from that table. This sample has approximately 99,000 clones, with about 86% found just once. From germline, CDR1 is MNHEY and CDR2 SMNVEV (reference sequence). V was shortened by 3 bases and J by 3 bases, with 18 bases between the two germline ends. CDR3 length equals 16 residues. Sequencing input: peripheral blood. This TCR came from a woman aged 55-70 years in a cohort sampled during active or convalescent COVID-19. The V call is TRBV27, the J call TRBJ2-7; a weak D match, TRBD1 (6 bases). CDR3 residues: CASSFSGTYPSYEQYF. The CDR3 nucleotides are TGTGCCAGCAGTTTCTCCGGGACATATCCAAGCTACGAGCAGTACTTC.